This entry is about one T cell receptor beta chain. There is no known antigen for this receptor. No much larger clone exists at a distance of one base, and base qualities are not known. From a lookup of the germline V gene (reference sequence), CDR1 and CDR2 are SGHNT and YYREEE. From cysteine to phenylalanine, the CDR3 is 15 amino acids long. Only CDR3 DNA is held: 45 bases, read in frame from base 1. The V end loses 5 bases and the J end loses 0 bases, and a stretch of 15 bases separates them. Library preparation was by the immunoSEQ multiplex PCR assay. Each sample had some 96,000 TCR templates assayed by the deep sequencing platform. Genomic DNA extracted from sorted T cells was used for TCRbeta CDR3 sequencing. The paper's processing steps were these. The R programming language was used for clonal analysis of the TCRbeta CDR3 data. Alloreactive CD4+ and CD8+ clones were defined by comparing unstimulated samples with post-reaction CFSE-low samples. By matching sequences to the repertoires of sorted unstimulated Treg and non-Treg cells, each alloreactive CD4+ clone was assigned a regulatory or non-regulatory origin. As stored in TCRdb, this immuneACCESS dataset retains in-frame rearrangements with V and J assigned. A fraction of the clones does not appear; measured against another copy, unresolved V genes explain less than half of the discrepancy, and the remainder lacks a known reason. The D gene and trimming were derived from the DNA, and the V and J assignments and clone size from that table. The sample data list over 100,000 clones, and more than 85% of these were observed just once. The ten largest clones represent 1% to 1.3% of the sample.

This entry belongs to a study of siplizumab effects on memory and regulatory T cells (dated by TCRdb to about 2019). Context from the whole study: The study looked at the effect of siplizumab, an anti-CD2 antibody, on alloreactive T-cell subsets in allogeneic mixed lymphocyte reactions made from human PBMCs.

The paper's findings and limits, for the study overall: Of the alloreactive CD4+ clones that could be mapped, the Treg-derived share averaged around 64% with siplizumab compared with roughly 27% in control reactions. Because sequences at frequencies below about 10^-5 were poorly captured, only a minor fraction of alloreactive clones could be mapped back to unstimulated subsets. The cumulative frequency of alloreactive sequences traceable to unstimulated CD4+ memory T cells was significantly reduced by siplizumab. For roughly 75-95% of proliferating CD4+ or CD8+ clones, no naive or memory phenotype could be assigned. No functional confirmation was obtained for the suppressive function of proliferating Tregs from siplizumab cultures. Greater diversity appeared to be present in unstimulated naive T cells than in memory T cells, and a substantial contribution to the alloresponse seemed to be made by naive cells.

Sorted unstimulated T cells and proliferating T cells recovered from mixed lymphocyte reactions underwent TCRbeta CDR3 sequencing. Fresh whole blood from approximately 10 HLA-typed healthy donors was used to isolate PBMCs. The clonotype comes from a human donor in good health. What was sequenced was CD4+ T cells sorted from blood. The V and J genes are TRBV5-4 and TRBJ2-7; no D gene can be assigned with confidence. The nucleotide sequence reads TGTGCCAGCAGATCGCAAACCTCGAGCTCCTACGAGCAGTACTTC. This encodes CASRSQTSSSYEQYF.